This T cell receptor (beta chain) emerged from a study of PD-L1 blockade in urothelial cancer. Study information: Specimens of blood held a median count of roughly 140,000 T cells.

Germline CDR1 is LNHDA and CDR2 is SQIVND (reference sequence). This CDR3 region has 15 residues. The V and J ends lost 4 bases and 9 bases, in that order; junction bases with no gene match: 8. Assay used: immunoSEQ multiplex PCR; TCRdb lists only in-frame clones, some missing. The repertoire holds 100,000 or so clones, with 70% to 85% as singletons. The material sequenced was PBMCs, taken around atezolizumab (anti-PD-L1) treatment. This TCR derives from a man aged 45-65 years with urothelial cancer. V is TRBV19 and J is TRBJ2-1; TRBD2 matches at 11 bases. The CDR3 sequence: CASSTTSGSNVEQFF. In DNA form, the CDR3 reads TGTGCCAGTAGTACTACTAGCGGGAGCAACGTTGAGCAGTTCTTC.